This TCR beta chain was sequenced for a study of cytomegalovirus exposure and HLA in healthy donors. Overall study results and limits: Segments of the TCR beta V type were, in most cases, productive about 90% or about 30% of the time in an earlier analysis.

Comments on this clone: Its antigen is unidentified.

PCR amplification relied on 60 Vbeta primers (plus 13 Jbeta primers). Repertoires were generated with immunoSEQ multiplex PCR, while TCRdb's copy carries only in-frame clones and drops some. The table includes roughly 100,000 clones, more than 65% detected once. The CDR3 totals 16 residues. Losses at the gene ends were 4 bases for V and 0 bases for J; bases not matched to a gene: 3. Germline V gene data show CDR1 as MNHEY and CDR2 as SVGAGI. This chain links TRBV6-5 with TRBJ2-3, with 11 nucleotides matching TRBD2. Sequenced: PBMCs. This TCR derives from a woman between 50 and 59 years old in good health and CMV-seropositive. CDR3 region: CASSLVAGGSTDTQYF. The CDR3 DNA reads as TGTGCCAGCAGTTTAGTAGCGGGGGGGAGCACAGATACGCAGTATTTT.